Listed here are 17 T cell receptor beta chains from one sample, sequenced in a study of identical twins. Each CDR3 protein gets one entry after TCRdb re-called the 5' RACE reads with MiXCR. Of around 510,000 distinct CDR3 sequences detected, around 15% appear once; the ten largest clones hold approximately 1%. Another study also made use of these data, one on yellow fever vaccine responses in identical twins.

Sequencing used CD4+ T cells sorted from blood. These TCRs come from a woman between 18 and 30 years old in good health.

This clonotype was counted once. V usage is TRBV12-3 or TRBV12-4 and J usage is TRBJ1-6; perhaps TRBD1 as D (5 bases). The CDR3 is made up of 16 amino acids. V was cut by 6 bases and J by 2 bases, with 14 bases left in between. CDR3 in DNA: TGTGCCAGCAGCCGAGATCCAGGGACCTATAATTCACCCCTCCACTTT. It codes for CASSRDPGTYNSPLHF.

This clonotype has only a few counts. The gene calls are TRBV11-2 and TRBJ2-7; TRBD1 or TRBD2 may be the D gene (5 bases each). This CDR3 is 16 amino acids long. V dropped 0 bases and J dropped 3 bases, with 15 bases sitting between them. Germline assignment: CDR1 SGHAT and CDR2 FQNNGV. CDR3 DNA: TGTGCCAGCAGCTTAGATCTCGGGGACGGAAGCTACGAGCAGTACTTC. It is translated as CASSLDLGDGSYEQYF.

This clonotype was counted only a few times. This chain connects TRBV20-1 to TRBJ2-7; D perhaps matches TRBD1 (6 bases). V lost 1 base, J lost 7 bases, and 14 bases lay in between. The CDR3 runs to 13 residues. Germline V CDR1 and CDR2: DFQATT, SNEGSKA (reference sequence). CDR3 protein: CSARAQAQGEQYF. As DNA, the CDR3 is TGCAGTGCTAGAGCGCAGGCTCAGGGGGAGCAGTACTTC.

There are a few counts of this clonotype. The CDR3 loop is CASSEGRLAGVTETQYF. The CDR3 DNA reads as TGTGCCAGCAGTGAAGGGCGACTAGCGGGAGTCACGGAGACCCAGTACTTC. This rearrangement joins TRBV25-1 to TRBJ2-5, with 12 bases that match TRBD2. Per germline, CDR1 MGHDK and CDR2 SYGVNS. The CDR3 loop spans 17 amino acids. The J segment lost 5 bases and the V segment lost 2 bases, leaving 9 bases of the junction unmatched.

This sequence joins TRBV2 and TRBJ2-7; 11 nucleotides agree with TRBD2. The V gene's germline CDR1 is SNHLY and CDR2 FYNNEI. The ends lost 5 bases at V and 4 bases at J; junction bases unmatched: 4. The CDR3 contains 14 residues. The CDR3 reads CASSQLAGVYEQYF. CDR3 nucleotide sequence: TGTGCCAGCAGTCAACTAGCGGGAGTTTACGAGCAGTACTTC.

The chain has TRBV20-1 and TRBJ2-5; no clear D gene. This CDR3 is 13 amino acids long. The ends were cut back, 3 bases at V and 3 bases at J, with 11 bases in the middle. Germline V gene sequence: CDR1 DFQATT, CDR2 SNEGSKA (reference sequence). The CDR3 sequence is CSASGSREETQYF. CDR3 DNA sequence: TGCAGTGCTAGTGGATCTAGAGAAGAGACCCAGTACTTC.

As regards this clonotype: One junction end disagrees with the germline gene, perhaps due to a read error. The V gene is TRBV7-9, the J gene TRBJ2-5; D is possibly TRBD1 (5 bases). The CDR3 loop spans 11 amino acids. Germline CDR1 is SEHNR and CDR2 is FQNEAQ (reference sequence). CDR3 sequence reads: CASIQGAEKLF. CDR3 nucleotides: TGTGCCAGCATCCAAGGGGCTGAGAAACTATTC.

The J gene is TRBJ2-1, the V gene TRBV6-5, with D unresolved. The germline gives CDR1 MNHEY, CDR2 SVGAGI. This CDR3 contains 11 residues. Trimming took 7 bases from V and 9 from J, leaving 10 bases between them. The CDR3 nucleotides are TGTGCCAGCACTAGAGCTGGTGAGCAGTTCTTC. Its translation: CASTRAGEQFF.

This clonotype was seen once. CDR3 residues: CASSSRLAGGPSFAYEQYF. CDR3 bases: TGTGCCAGCAGCTCTCGACTAGCGGGAGGTCCTAGTTTCGCCTACGAGCAGTACTTC. The rearrangement uses TRBV11-2 and TRBJ2-7; 13 bases fit TRBD2. This CDR3 region has 19 residues. Germline assignment: CDR1 SGHAT and CDR2 FQNNGV. V was pared by 4 bases and J by 2 bases, with 14 bases of the junction left unmatched.

This clonotype was recorded at least ten times. The chain couples TRBV10-3 to TRBJ2-3; D unresolved. The germline V gene encodes CDR1 ENHRY and CDR2 SYGVKD. Trimming stripped 2 bases from V and 2 bases from J, with 11 bases between. The CDR3 covers 15 residues. The CDR3 DNA sequence: TGTGCCATCAGTGAGCCGAGCGCTTACACAGATACGCAGTATTTT. It yields the protein CAISEPSAYTDTQYF.

This clonotype was detected many times. The V gene is TRBV7-2, the J gene TRBJ2-1, with TRBD1 identical over 10 bases. Trimming cost V 2 bases and J 7 bases; bases outside gene matches: 11. There are 17 residues in the CDR3. In germline, CDR1 is SGHTA, CDR2 FQGNSA. The CDR3 DNA reads as TGTGCCAGCAGCTTAAGGCACCGGGACAGGGGAGGGAATGAGCAGTTCTTC. The encoded protein is CASSLRHRDRGGNEQFF. Using reference TRBV7-2 and TRBJ2-1 for the parts outside the CDR3, the full variable domain is GAGVSQSPSNKVTEKGKDVELRCDPISGHTALYWYRQSLGQGLEFLIYFQGNSAPDKSGLPSDRFSAERTGGSVSTLTIQRTQQEDSAVYLCASSLRHRDRGGNEQFFGPGTRLTVL.

In its sample, this clonotype was seen many times. The genes are TRBV20-1 and TRBJ2-1; TRBD2 aligns across 9 bases. The CDR3 loop spans 17 amino acids. The ends lost 0 bases at V and 0 bases at J; junction bases unmatched: 6. Germline V gene data show CDR1 as DFQATT and CDR2 as SNEGSKA (reference sequence). CDR3 loop: CSARDISGGYSYNEQFF. The CDR3, as DNA: TGCAGTGCTAGAGATATTAGCGGGGGTTACTCCTACAATGAGCAGTTCTTC.

This clonotype was counted many times. The chain employs TRBV7-8 and TRBJ2-4, with a weak D call TRBD1 (9 bases). V shed 7 bases and J shed 3 bases, with 31 bases lying between them. CDR1 is SGHVS and CDR2 is FQNEAQ in the germline V gene. The CDR3 runs to 20 residues. CDR3 sequence (DNA): TGTGCCAGCACCCTAACGGGGGGGGAAACAGGGGGCTGGGGCAAAAACATTCAGTACTTC. This codes for CASTLTGGETGGWGKNIQYF.

This chain connects TRBV2 to TRBJ2-7, with D perhaps assigned TRBD1 or TRBD2 (5 bases each). This CDR3 has 15 amino acids. V lost 3 bases to trimming and J lost 4 bases, with 16 bases between them. Looked up from germline, CDR1 is SNHLY and CDR2 is FYNNEI. Here the CDR3 reads CASSEDSGWTYEQYF. CDR3 nucleotides: TGTGCCAGCAGTGAGGACTCAGGGTGGACTTACGAGCAGTACTTC. The variable domain in full, with the rest retrieved from reference TRBV2 and TRBJ2-7, is EPEVTQTPSHQVTQMGQEVILRCVPISNHLYFYWYRQILGQKVEFLVSFYNNEISEKSEIFDDQFSVERPDGSNFTLKIRSTKLEDSAMYFCASSEDSGWTYEQYFGPGTRLTVT.

The chain couples TRBV20-1 to TRBJ2-1; 7 bases line up with TRBD1. V shed 3 bases and J 4 bases; nucleotides not matched to a gene: 15. Germline V CDR1 and CDR2: DFQATT, SNEGSKA (reference sequence). This CDR3 has 17 residues. The CDR3 nucleotides read TGCAGTGCTAGCGAGGGAACGCGGATACAGGGGTACAATGAGCAGTTCTTC. Translating it yields CSASEGTRIQGYNEQFF.

The V gene is TRBV7-8, the J gene TRBJ2-1, with D perhaps matching TRBD2 (6 bases). V shed 0 bases and J shed 10 bases, with 13 bases lying between them. The germline gives CDR1 SGHVS, CDR2 FQNEAQ. The CDR3 spans 14 residues. CDR3 in DNA: TGTGCCAGCAGCTTAGCCGCGACTAGTACGGAGCAGTTCTTC. This encodes CASSLAATSTEQFF.

This clonotype was detected a few times. The chain's CDR3 is CASSPLGRGLFF. The CDR3 bases are TGTGCCAGCAGCCCGCTGGGGCGGGGGCTGTTCTTC. V is TRBV7-3 and J is TRBJ2-1; tentatively, D is TRBD2 (7 bases). The germline V gene has CDR1 SGHTA and CDR2 FQGTGA. The CDR3 contains 12 residues. V was cut by 5 bases and J by 15 bases, with 17 bases left in between.